This T cell receptor (beta chain) comes out of a study of T cell responses to AZD1222 COVID-19 vaccine. Notes on the study in general: Donors, mostly white British, included more females; clonal diversity was possibly underestimated. Elevations in Spike-specific TCR breadth and depth followed administration of two AZD1222 doses. Repertoire samples came only from after the peak T cell response.

Sequenced by immunoSEQ multiplex PCR; TCRdb stores in-frame clones only, minus some. This table has about 50,000 clones, around 85% appearing once. Trimming removed 2 bases from V and 2 bases from J, with 16 bases in between. The CDR3 is made up of 17 amino acids. Germline V lookup: CDR1 LGHNT, CDR2 FRNRAP. This clone came up once. Its antigen is not known. The clonotype was recovered from an adult in good health. This chain connects TRBV12-5 to TRBJ1-5, with D hard to call. This sample comprised peripheral blood, obtained on day 0 of MenACWY control vaccination. The CDR3 DNA follows: TGTGCTAGTGGTTTGTACCTTGAGAGGTCTCGCAATCAGCCCCAGCATTTT. The encoded protein is CASGLYLERSRNQPQHF.